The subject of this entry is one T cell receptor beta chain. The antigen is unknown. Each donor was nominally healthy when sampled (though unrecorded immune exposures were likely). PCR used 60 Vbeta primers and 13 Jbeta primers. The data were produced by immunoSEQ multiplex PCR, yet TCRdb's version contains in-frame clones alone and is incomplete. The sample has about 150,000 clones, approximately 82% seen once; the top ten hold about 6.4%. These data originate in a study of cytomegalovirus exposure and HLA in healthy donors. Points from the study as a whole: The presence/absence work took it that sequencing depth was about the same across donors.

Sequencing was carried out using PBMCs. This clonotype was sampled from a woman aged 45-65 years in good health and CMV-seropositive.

The CDR3 coding sequence is TGTGCCAGCAGCTTAGTAGACGAGCAGTACTTC. Its translation: CASSLVDEQYF. The J gene is TRBJ2-7, the V gene TRBV11-2; no firm D call. CDR1 and CDR2 from the germline V gene are SGHAT and FQNNGV. The V gene lost 1 base and the J gene lost 5 bases, with 3 bases spanning the gap. The CDR3 consists of 11 residues.